Below are 8 T cell receptor beta chains sequenced from a single sample in a study of immune evolution from preneoplasia to lung adenocarcinoma. TCRdb's table, derived via immunoSEQ multiplex PCR, lists solely in-frame clones and lacks some. Among under 6,000 clones listed, 75% to 90% were seen once. Sequenced material: FFPE atypical adenomatous hyperplasia tissue from the lung. This sample's subset: atypical adenomatous hyperplasia (AAH), lung preneoplasia. The receptors derive from a person between 65 and 80 years old with lung adenocarcinoma.

CDR3 sequence: CASSLDGVTEAFF. CDR3 DNA: TGCGCCAGCAGCTTGGATGGAGTCACTGAAGCTTTCTTT. The rearrangement uses TRBV5-1 and TRBJ1-1; D gene uncertain. The CDR3 consists of 13 residues. In germline, CDR1 is SGHRS, CDR2 YFSETQ. V gave up 0 bases and J gave up 4 bases, with 7 bases separating them.

The rearrangement joins TRBV9 to TRBJ2-3, with a tentative D call TRBD2 (6 bases). V lost 3 bases and J 0 bases, leaving 11 bases between the germline ends. The CDR3 totals 15 residues. Germline V lookup: CDR1 SGDLS, CDR2 YYNGEE. CDR3 nucleotides: TGTGCCAGCAGCGAGCTAGCGATTAGCACAGATACGCAGTATTTT. This sequence encodes CASSELAISTDTQYF.

The V and J genes are TRBV2 and TRBJ2-4; D is unclear. The CDR3 extends over 15 amino acids. In germline, CDR1 is SNHLY, CDR2 FYNNEI. With 3 bases removed from V and 1 base from J, the gap between germline ends came to 10 bases. The DNA of the CDR3 is TGTGCCAGCAGTGAGACACGGAAGGCCAAAAACATTCAGTACTTC. Its protein product is CASSETRKAKNIQYF.

This chain joins TRBV4-1 and TRBJ1-4; D is ambiguous. V dropped 7 bases and J dropped 3 bases, with 21 bases sitting between them. The CDR3 runs to 17 residues. Germline values: CDR1 MGHRA, CDR2 YSYEKL. This chain's CDR3 is CASTLRADSHSNEKLFF. The CDR3 bases are TGCGCCAGCACCCTGAGGGCCGATTCGCACTCTAATGAAAAACTGTTTTTT.

The V gene is TRBV19, the J gene TRBJ1-1; no clear D. CDR1 and CDR2 (germline): LNHDA, SQIVND (reference sequence). The CDR3 covers 14 residues. V was trimmed by 2 bases and J by 3 bases, leaving 10 bases between them. In DNA, the CDR3 is TGTGCCAGTAGTATAAGGAGACTAGACACTGAAGCTTTCTTT. Protein sequence: CASSIRRLDTEAFF.

The J gene is TRBJ1-5, the V gene TRBV29-1, with D possibly TRBD1 on 6 matching bases. Deletions cut 4 bases from V and 6 bases from J, with 10 bases between. This CDR3 is 12 amino acids long. From germline, CDR1 is SQVTM and CDR2 ANQGSEA. The CDR3 reads CSVGGGRQPQHF. In DNA, the CDR3 is TGCAGCGTTGGGGGGGGGCGTCAGCCCCAGCATTTT.

V is TRBV6-6 and J is TRBJ2-7; 10 bases line up with TRBD1. CDR1 is MNHNY, CDR2 SVGAGI, per germline (reference sequence). V shed 5 bases, J shed 7 bases, and the junction held 11 bases outside the gene matches. This CDR3 has 15 amino acids. CDR3 residues: CASSLSGQGNREQYF. For the CDR3, the DNA is TGTGCCAGCAGTCTCTCGGGACAGGGGAATCGGGAGCAGTACTTC.

V usage is TRBV30 and J usage is TRBJ2-6; 8 bases align to TRBD2. The CDR3 spans 15 residues. In germline, CDR1 is GTSNPN, CDR2 SVGIG (reference sequence). The V and J ends lost 7 bases and 3 bases, in that order; junction bases with no gene match: 8. The CDR3, as DNA: TGTGCCTCGGGAGGGGCAGGGAGTGGGGCCAACGTCCTGACTTTC. Translating gives CASGGAGSGANVLTF.